Listed below are T cell receptor beta chains from one sample, sequenced in a study of T cell repertoires in cytomegalovirus infection. One entry per CDR3 protein results from TCRdb running MiXCR on the reads. This table holds about 740,000 distinct CDR3 sequences, under 40% found once. Sequenced: PBMCs. Receptor source: a human donor in good health (CMV status not recorded). Some clones in this sample may be carry-over from other donors' samples. Both conserved end residues are part of each CDR3. Each record gives: clone size, J gene, V gene, CDR3 protein. Some rows have no size entry. The others give once, few or many, or a class for an expanded clone.

. TRBJ1-2 TRBV19 CASSILGQANYGYTF
few TRBJ1-5 TRBV5-1 CASSLAGGFNQPQHF
. TRBJ1-5 TRBV28 CASSPRTNLLATYSNQPQHF
. TRBJ1-2 TRBV11-2 CASSLGTGGDYPPYGYTF
few TRBJ2-5 TRBV19 CASSILTGEQETQYF
. TRBJ2-2 TRBV25-1 CATLPRDGHTGELFF
few TRBJ1-1 TRBV5-1 CASSLGQIPLNTEAFF
. TRBJ2-7 TRBV7-2 CASSLPTSYEQYF
. TRBJ1-3 TRBV29-1 CSANSGNTIYF
. TRBJ2-7 TRBV2 CASSEFISYEQYF